This passage covers 9 T cell receptor beta chains from one sample sequenced in a study of T cells in Graves' hyperthyroidism and ophthalmopathy. RNA transcripts yielded amplified TCR beta CDR3 regions. The TCR CDR3 first-round RT-PCR relied on the HTBI primer set. TCRdb re-derived calls from the multiplex PCR reads in MiXCR, one entry per CDR3 protein. The sample records over 300,000 distinct CDR3 sequences, about 14% being singletons. The sequencing input was blood. These receptors were taken from an older woman with Graves' hyperthyroidism.

This chain uses TRBV6-1 with TRBJ1-2, with TRBD1 matching 9 bases. Germline lookup yields CDR1 MNHNS and CDR2 SASEGT. The length of the CDR3 is 16 residues. Losses at the gene ends were 6 bases for V and 3 bases for J; bases not matched to a gene: 11. CDR3 nucleotides: TGTGCCAGCAGCAGGGACAGGGAAATTCAGGACTATGGCTACACCTTC. The encoded protein is CASSRDREIQDYGYTF.

This clonotype was counted ten times or more. The chain combines TRBV11-1 with TRBJ2-5; D gene uncertain. V shed 0 bases and J shed 1 base, with 9 bases lying between them. This CDR3 is built from 15 residues. Germline loops: CDR1 SGHAT, CDR2 FQDESV (reference sequence). The chain's CDR3 is CASSLALRTQETQYF. CDR3 in DNA: TGTGCCAGCAGCTTAGCGCTTAGGACCCAAGAGACCCAGTACTTC.

This clonotype was detected ten times or more. J is TRBJ1-2 and V is TRBV6-1; 10 bases align to TRBD1. There are 17 residues in the CDR3. The trim removed 7 bases at V and 4 bases at J, leaving 15 bases unmatched. Germline V lookup: CDR1 MNHNS, CDR2 SASEGT. CDR3 residues: CASTKDGTGATFYGYTF. The CDR3, as DNA: TGTGCCAGCACCAAGGATGGGACAGGGGCGACCTTCTATGGCTACACCTTC.

This clonotype was observed a handful of times. This chain uses TRBV6-1 with TRBJ2-3, with 11 bases that match TRBD2. CDR3 size: 17 residues. The V and J ends lost 5 bases and 7 bases, in that order; junction bases with no gene match: 14. CDR1 and CDR2 from the germline V gene are MNHNS and SASEGT. The CDR3 nucleotides are TGTGCCAGCAGTACAGGACCCACTAGCGGGAGTACGAATACGCAGTATTTT. Its translation: CASSTGPTSGSTNTQYF.

This clonotype came up many times. This rearrangement joins TRBV30 to TRBJ2-3; 10 positions match TRBD2. V dropped 0 bases and J dropped 6; count of bases not matched to a gene: 6. The CDR3 is 15 residues long. Germline CDR1 reads GTSNPN; CDR2 reads SVGIG (reference sequence). The CDR3 DNA is TGTGCCTGGAGTGTGGCTAGCGGGAGCGGGGATACGCAGTATTTT. This sequence encodes CAWSVASGSGDTQYF.

This rearrangement joins TRBV30 to TRBJ2-1; TRBD2 aligns across 13 bases. CDR1 and CDR2 (germline): GTSNPN, SVGIG (reference sequence). Losses at the gene ends were 6 bases for V and 3 bases for J; bases not matched to a gene: 5. The CDR3 contains 15 residues. The CDR3 region is CACTTSGRIYNEQFF. The CDR3 bases are TGTGCCTGTACGACTAGCGGGAGGATCTACAATGAGCAGTTCTTC.

This clonotype was detected many times. This sequence joins TRBV28 and TRBJ1-5; 10 nucleotides agree with TRBD1. Unmatched junction bases numbered 11, after V lost 4 bases and J lost 2 bases. The germline CDR1 and CDR2 sequences are MDHEN and SYDVKM. The CDR3 is 18 residues long. The CDR3 region is CASSSGQGGIPGNQPQHF. Here the CDR3 DNA reads TGTGCCAGCAGTTCAGGACAGGGGGGGATACCTGGCAATCAGCCCCAGCATTTT.

This rearrangement joins TRBV24-1 to TRBJ1-1; 7 bases are shared with TRBD1. Germline lookup yields CDR1 KGHDR and CDR2 SFDVKD. V trimming: 7 bases; J trimming: 5 bases; junction bases outside the gene matches: 6. The CDR3 length is 13 residues. CDR3 DNA: TGTGCCACCAGGAGGGGGCAAAGGACTGAAGCTTTCTTT. Its translation is CATRRGQRTEAFF.

This clonotype was seen at least ten times. CDR3 protein: CASSFRFSYNEQFF. CDR3 coding DNA: TGTGCCAGCAGTTTCCGCTTCTCCTACAATGAGCAGTTCTTC. The chain is built from TRBV6-1 and TRBJ2-1, with D unclear. The V end lost 5 bases, the J end lost 0 bases, and 8 bases lay between the germline ends. The CDR3 extends over 14 amino acids. Germline V gene lookup returns CDR1 MNHNS and CDR2 SASEGT.